The clone carrying this T cell receptor (beta chain) has just a few counts. Its matching antigen is unknown. CDR3 length: 14 amino acids. CDR1 is SGHTA, CDR2 FQGNSA, per germline. The V end lost 5 bases, the J end lost 0 bases, and 9 bases lay between the germline ends. The total RNA was obtained from whole blood that was not fractionated. The data belong to a study of human T cells and chemical hapten exposure. Study in general: Variation in per-sample TCR yields came mainly from small pooled library volume differences.

What the library attached to individual cDNA molecules were unique molecular identifiers. Via MiXCR, TCRdb re-called the 5' RACE reads, giving one row per CDR3 protein. The profile shows tens of thousands of distinct CDR3 sequences, about 8% of them singletons. Findings of the study overall: TCRs at high frequency, those above 1 in 1000, did not change with DPC sensitization.

The TCR comes from a male donor in good health. The V and J genes are TRBV7-2 and TRBJ2-3; no clear D gene. CDR3 in amino acids: CASSPYVSTDTQYF. The CDR3 nucleotides read TGTGCCAGCAGCCCTTACGTCAGCACAGATACGCAGTATTTT.